What follows are 22 T cell receptor beta chains derived from one specimen sequenced in a study of response to subunit inactivated influenza vaccine. TCRdb processed the RT-PCR reads anew with MiXCR; each CDR3 protein has one entry. The sample includes roughly 180,000 distinct CDR3 sequences, around a tenth of them seen just once. This sample comprised non-naive T cells sorted from PBMCs, obtained on the day of vaccination. The receptors were gathered from a man in his forties or fifties who received an inactivated influenza vaccine.

The chain's CDR3 is CASSLGFGGLDTQYF. CDR3 coding DNA: TGTGCCAGCAGCTTAGGGTTTGGGGGCCTAGATACGCAGTATTTT. The V call is TRBV7-2, the J call TRBJ2-3; weak D call: TRBD1 (6 bases). The CDR3 has 15 amino acids. The V gene lost 1 base and the J gene lost 5 bases, with 13 bases spanning the gap. CDR1 and CDR2 from the germline V gene are SGHTA and FQGNSA.

This clonotype occurred a few times. The chain links TRBV12-3 or TRBV12-4 to TRBJ2-7, with 9 bases matching TRBD2. The CDR3 sequence is 15 residues long. J lost 2 bases, V lost 3 bases, and 5 bases had no gene match. The CDR3, as DNA: TGTGCCAGCAGTTTTATAGCGGGGGCCACCTACGAGCAGTACTTC. Amino acids: CASSFIAGATYEQYF.

CDR3 in amino acids: CASSEVGLAADSTYNEQFF. In DNA form, the CDR3 reads TGTGCCAGCAGTGAAGTGGGGCTAGCGGCCGACTCCACCTACAATGAGCAGTTCTTC. This rearrangement joins TRBV2 to TRBJ2-1; TRBD2 aligns across 7 bases. J lost 2 bases, V lost 1 base, and 14 bases had no gene match. This CDR3 contains 19 residues. Germline loops: CDR1 SNHLY, CDR2 FYNNEI.

The table lists this clonotype with a few counts. V usage is TRBV7-9 and J usage is TRBJ2-7; D is possibly TRBD2 (6 bases). The germline V gene encodes CDR1 SEHNR and CDR2 FQNEAQ (reference sequence). The V end was cut by 0 bases, the J end by 5 bases, with 11 bases between. This CDR3 contains 14 residues. The CDR3 spells CASSLATGVHEQYF. DNA for the CDR3: TGTGCCAGCAGCTTAGCCACGGGGGTCCACGAGCAGTACTTC.

This clonotype appeared many times. V gene TRBV10-3 combines with J gene TRBJ1-6; weak D call: TRBD1 (6 bases). The length of the CDR3 is 15 residues. Per germline, CDR1 ENHRY and CDR2 SYGVKD. V was clipped by 0 bases and J by 8 bases, with 11 bases between them. The CDR3 DNA reads TGTGCCATCAGTGAGTCTACGGGGGCGGATTCACCCCTCCACTTT. Protein sequence: CAISESTGADSPLHF.

The chain recombines TRBV20-1 with TRBJ2-1, with 10 nucleotides matching TRBD2. From germline, CDR1 is DFQATT and CDR2 SNEGSKA (reference sequence). The CDR3 runs to 15 residues. V lost 6 bases and J lost 6; bases outside the gene matches: 11. The CDR3 loop reads CSAIQLAGILNEQFF. The CDR3 DNA is TGCAGTGCCATACAACTAGCGGGAATTCTCAATGAGCAGTTCTTC.

This clonotype was recorded at least ten times. V is TRBV20-1 and J is TRBJ2-7, with 7 bases lining up with TRBD2. Germline-derived CDR1 and CDR2 are DFQATT and SNEGSKA (reference sequence). The CDR3 is made up of 16 amino acids. The trim removed 0 bases at V and 5 bases at J, leaving 13 bases unmatched. DNA for the CDR3: TGCAGTGCTAGAGATTTCTTGGCGGGAGAGGATGACGAGCAGTACTTC. This sequence encodes CSARDFLAGEDDEQYF.

This clonotype was seen a few times. The chain couples TRBV5-1 to TRBJ2-1; 8 bases fit TRBD1. CDR1 is SGHRS and CDR2 is YFSETQ in the germline V gene. V dropped 4 bases and J dropped 6; count of bases not matched to a gene: 6. CDR3 length: 14 amino acids. CDR3 DNA sequence: TGCGCCAGCAGCCCAGGGGGCGTGTTCAATGAGCAGTTCTTC. Its protein product is CASSPGGVFNEQFF. The whole variable domain, filled in from reference TRBV5-1 and TRBJ2-1, reads KAGVTQTPRYLIKTRGQQVTLSCSPISGHRSVSWYQQTPGQGLQFLFEYFSETQRNKGNFPGRFSGRQFSNSRSEMNVSTLELGDSALYLCASSPGGVFNEQFFGPGTRLTVL.

This clonotype was detected only a few times. V and J are TRBV10-3 and TRBJ1-2, with unresolved D. CDR1 is ENHRY and CDR2 is SYGVKD in the germline V gene. This CDR3 spans 13 amino acids. V gave up 2 bases and J gave up 7 bases, with 11 bases separating them. In DNA form, the CDR3 reads TGTGCCATCAGTGAGGACAACACCCTTGGCTACACCTTC. As protein: CAISEDNTLGYTF.

Worth noting for this clonotype: This may stem from a read error, because a much larger clone lies one nucleotide away. V usage is TRBV7-9 and J usage is TRBJ2-2, with no clear D. CDR1 and CDR2 (germline): SEHNR, FQNEAQ (reference sequence). The CDR3 loop spans 13 amino acids. The CDR3 nucleotides are TGTACCAGCAGCTTAGACTCTAACGGGGAGCTGTTTTTT. It is translated as CTSSLDSNGELFF.

This clonotype appeared many times. The chain joins TRBV6-6 to TRBJ2-5; a possible D gene is TRBD2 (6 bases). Germline loops: CDR1 MNHNY, CDR2 SVGAGI (reference sequence). The length of the CDR3 is 13 residues. V was pared by 10 bases and J by 7 bases, with 19 bases between. The CDR3 loop is CATLLRDLGTQYF. The CDR3 nucleotides read TGTGCCACCCTCTTGCGGGATTTGGGGACCCAGTACTTC.

The gene calls are TRBV12-3 or TRBV12-4 and TRBJ2-5; unclear D gene. Trimming stripped 1 base from V and 1 base from J, with 13 bases between. The length of the CDR3 is 16 residues. For the CDR3, the DNA is TGTGCCAGCAGTTTAGGTGTTCAGATATTCCAAGAGACCCAGTACTTC. This gives the protein CASSLGVQIFQETQYF.

The sample holds many counts of this clonotype. This chain links TRBV6-1 with TRBJ2-3; 9 bases map to TRBD1. J lost 1 base, V lost 5 bases, and 1 base had no gene match. This CDR3 has 14 residues. The germline V gene encodes CDR1 MNHNS and CDR2 SASEGT. This CDR3 is CASSRQGGTDTQYF. The CDR3 DNA reads TGTGCCAGCAGTAGACAGGGGGGCACAGATACGCAGTATTTT.

This clonotype was counted at least ten times. The V and J genes are TRBV20-1 and TRBJ2-1, with D perhaps matching TRBD2 (6 bases). The CDR3 contains 12 residues. The germline V gene encodes CDR1 DFQATT and CDR2 SNEGSKA (reference sequence). Trimming left V 7 bases short and J 6 bases short, with 13 bases between. The CDR3 DNA reads TGCAGTGTATTCCGGAGGGCCAATGAGCAGTTCTTC. Its translation: CSVFRRANEQFF.

The rearrangement uses TRBV27 and TRBJ1-6, with D possibly matching TRBD1 (6 bases). The CDR3 contains 15 residues. CDR1 is MNHEY and CDR2 is SMNVEV in the germline V gene (reference sequence). Trimming removed 7 bases at V and 4 bases at J, with 14 bases between. CDR3 sequence reads: CASKEGGSYNSPLHF. As DNA, the CDR3 is TGTGCCAGCAAGGAGGGGGGCTCTTATAATTCACCCCTCCACTTT.

This chain joins TRBV20-1 and TRBJ2-3, with 7 bases matching TRBD1. Germline V gives CDR1 DFQATT, CDR2 SNEGSKA (reference sequence). This CDR3 has 15 residues. Losses at the gene ends were 2 bases for V and 1 base for J; bases not matched to a gene: 6. The CDR3: CSARSHGTGTDTQYF. The CDR3 nucleotides are TGCAGTGCTAGATCCCACGGGACAGGCACAGATACGCAGTATTTT.

This clonotype was found a few times. V gene TRBV11-2 combines with J gene TRBJ2-5; the match to TRBD2 covers 9 bases. The CDR3 sequence is 18 residues long. Germline CDR1 reads SGHAT; CDR2 reads FQNNGV. V trimming: 3 bases; J trimming: 0 bases; junction bases outside the gene matches: 11. CDR3: CASSLDLGGGAYQETQYF. CDR3 coding DNA: TGTGCCAGCAGCTTGGATTTGGGCGGGGGGGCCTACCAAGAGACCCAGTACTTC.

This chain uses TRBV20-1 with TRBJ2-5; 8 nucleotides line up with TRBD2. Germline CDR1 and CDR2: DFQATT and SNEGSKA (reference sequence). CDR3 length equals 15 residues. With 3 bases clipped from V and 5 bases from J, the junction kept 11 bases outside the gene matches. This CDR3 is CSASSRGGARETQYF. The CDR3 DNA is TGCAGTGCTAGCTCTCGGGGGGGGGCGAGGGAGACCCAGTACTTC.

This clonotype has only a few counts. The V gene is TRBV3-1, the J gene TRBJ1-2, with a possible D match to TRBD1 (6 bases). The ends were cut back, 4 bases at V and 1 base at J, with 16 bases in the middle. From germline, CDR1 is LGHDT and CDR2 YNNKEL (reference sequence). This CDR3 has 16 amino acids. Written as DNA, the CDR3 is TGTGCCAGCAGCCCACCCCCCGGGGGCGATAACTATGGCTACACCTTC. Translating gives CASSPPPGGDNYGYTF.

This clonotype appeared a single time. The V gene is TRBV14, the J gene TRBJ1-1; D is unresolved. V was pared by 0 bases and J by 6 bases, with 8 bases between. Looked up from germline, CDR1 is SGHDN and CDR2 is FVKESK. This CDR3 is 13 amino acids long. The CDR3 DNA sequence: TGTGCCAGCAGCCAAGAAACCGGCTCTGAAGCTTTCTTT. It yields the protein CASSQETGSEAFF.

The CDR3 coding sequence is TGTGCCAGCAGTTACTGGGACAGATACACAGATACGCAGTATTTT. It is translated as CASSYWDRYTDTQYF. The gene calls are TRBV6-2 or TRBV6-3 and TRBJ2-3; 7 bases map to TRBD1. Germline V gene lookup returns CDR1 MNHEY and CDR2 SVGEGT. The CDR3 contains 15 residues. J gave up 2 bases and V 1 base, and 3 bases lay outside the gene matches.

This clonotype occurred many times. V usage is TRBV2 and J usage is TRBJ2-2; TRBD2 matches at 7 bases. The V and J ends lost 4 bases and 6 bases, in that order; junction bases with no gene match: 11. Germline assignment: CDR1 SNHLY and CDR2 FYNNEI. This CDR3 spans 16 amino acids. The CDR3 bases are TGTGCCAGCAGTGTTTTGGGCGGGAGTGGCTCCGGGGAGCTGTTTTTT. Translating gives CASSVLGGSGSGELFF.